This T cell receptor (beta chain) was found in a study of Ad26.COV2.S vaccination and SARS-CoV-2 variants. Study at large: The trial was COV1001 and the donor's arm was Ad26.COV2.S. Study-wide results and limits: Analyses that measured TCR breadth and depth may have underestimated total T cell responses. It was reported that spike-specific CD8+ and CD4+ T cell responses were substantially broad after vaccination.

The data were produced by immunoSEQ multiplex PCR, yet TCRdb's version contains in-frame clones alone and is incomplete. This sample yields about 680,000 clones, of which about 89% are seen a single time; around 1.5% belongs to the top ten. The CDR3 contains 14 residues. V lost 0 bases and J lost 6, with 13 bases in between. Germline V gives CDR1 SGHDT, CDR2 YYEEEE. As to treatment: some 20 received Ad26.COV2.S at low or high dose, single or two shots; 5 received placebo; per-sample allocation not given. Sampling was performed 63 days after the first vaccine or placebo injection. Donor was an adult aged 18-55 years in Boston. Turning to this clone: Its antigen is still unknown.

This chain joins TRBV5-6 and TRBJ2-7; D possibly corresponds to TRBD1 (6 bases). The TCR was taken from a person aged 18-60 years who received the Ad26.COV2.S COVID-19 vaccine or a placebo. Here the sequenced sample was peripheral blood, taken in a trial of Ad26.COV2.S vaccine versus placebo. The CDR3 loop is CASSLGDILSEQYF. The CDR3, as DNA: TGTGCCAGCAGCTTGGGGGACATTTTGTCCGAGCAGTACTTC.